This passage covers 11 T cell receptor beta chains from one sample sequenced in a study of PD-1 blockade in classical Hodgkin lymphoma. Time point in this sample: cycle 4 day 1 (C4D1), after six to seven weeks of nivolumab. Every patient was affected by relapse after autologous stem cell transplantation, while exposure to brentuximab vedotin was not uniform. The study purified CD4+ T cells from thawed PBMCs using magnetic negative selection. Method: immunoSEQ multiplex PCR; TCRdb's copy keeps in-frame clones and lacks some. Of more than 25,000 clones listed, roughly 80% were seen once; the top ten hold less than 0.65%. The input for sequencing was CD4+ T cells from blood, taken before the fourth cycle of nivolumab. The receptors come from a human donor with classical Hodgkin lymphoma.

This clone was counted only a few times. The gene calls are TRBV19 and TRBJ1-5, with D hard to call. The germline gives CDR1 LNHDA, CDR2 SQIVND (reference sequence). The CDR3 runs to 14 residues. The V and J ends lost 3 bases and 2 bases respectively, with 8 bases between them. CDR3 amino acids: CASSIAGGNQPQHF. Written as DNA, the CDR3 is TGTGCCAGTAGTATTGCGGGAGGCAATCAGCCCCAGCATTTT.

Notes on this clone: The junction does not match germline at one end; this may be a read error. Written as DNA, the CDR3 is TGTGCCAGCAGTCAAGCAAGCTGGAATTCACCCCTCCACTTT. As protein: CASSQASWNSPLHF. The chain uses TRBV2 and TRBJ1-6; D ambiguous. The CDR3 spans 14 residues. Germline CDR1 and CDR2: SNHLY and FYNNEI.

This chain links TRBV18 with TRBJ2-7; maybe TRBD1 (5 bases). The germline gives CDR1 KGHSH, CDR2 LQKENI. V gave up 3 bases and J gave up 13 bases, with 16 bases separating them. The CDR3 has 12 residues. CDR3: CASSPRRGSFYF. The CDR3 bases are TGTGCCAGCTCACCCCGTAGGGGTAGCTTTTACTTC.

V usage is TRBV5-4 and J usage is TRBJ1-6; no clear D. The germline V gene encodes CDR1 SGHNT and CDR2 YYREEE (reference sequence). The CDR3 is 13 residues long. V dropped 4 bases and J dropped 14 bases, with 16 bases sitting between them. The CDR3 DNA sequence: TGTGCCAGCAGCGTGACGGGTACCGAGGCCCTCCACTTT. Translating gives CASSVTGTEALHF.

The chain joins TRBV6-5 to TRBJ1-1; tentative D call: TRBD1 (6 bases). The V gene's germline CDR1 is MNHEY and CDR2 SVGAGI. The CDR3 is 15 amino acids. The ends were cut back, 2 bases at V and 5 bases at J, with 15 bases in the middle. The CDR3 protein is CASSYLSGEGTEAFF. The CDR3 coding sequence is TGTGCCAGCAGTTACCTTTCAGGGGAAGGGACTGAAGCTTTCTTT.

V usage is TRBV30 and J usage is TRBJ2-7; TRBD2 matches 11 bases. The junction had 1 base not matched to a gene; V was cut back by 2 bases and J by 1 base. The CDR3 length is 14 residues. Per the germline V gene, CDR1 is GTSNPN and CDR2 is SVGIG (reference sequence). The CDR3 DNA follows: TGTGCCTGGAGTACTAGCGGGGGTTCCTACGAGCAGTACTTC. It encodes CAWSTSGGSYEQYF.

The chain carries TRBV6-6 and TRBJ1-5; the match to TRBD1 covers 8 bases. The trim removed 4 bases at V and 0 bases at J, leaving 5 bases unmatched. Germline CDR1 reads MNHNY; CDR2 reads SVGAGI (reference sequence). This CDR3 region has 16 residues. In nucleotides, the CDR3 is TGTGCCAGCAGTTTTGGACAGGGTTATAGCAATCAGCCCCAGCATTTT. Translating gives CASSFGQGYSNQPQHF.

The rearrangement links TRBV30 to TRBJ2-4; D might be TRBD2 (6 bases). CDR3 length: 16 residues. Germline V lookup: CDR1 GTSNPN, CDR2 SVGIG (reference sequence). CDR3 nucleotide sequence: TGTGCGTGCAATGGGGCCGCCGGGAGTTCCAAAAACATTCAGTACTTC. This encodes CACNGAAGSSKNIQYF.

The V gene is TRBV6-5, the J gene TRBJ2-7; D is possibly TRBD1 (6 bases). Germline V gene sequence: CDR1 MNHEY, CDR2 SVGAGI. The CDR3 consists of 13 residues. Trimming took off 2 bases at V and 4 bases at J, with 9 bases between the two ends. The CDR3 nucleotides are TGTGCCAGCAGTTACGGGGGCTGGTACGAGCAGTACTTC. Its translation: CASSYGGWYEQYF.

This clone is a singleton in its sample. The CDR3 DNA follows: TGTGCCAGCAGCCCGGACCCTAGCGGAAACATTCAGTACTTC. This encodes CASSPDPSGNIQYF. The chain carries TRBV7-9 and TRBJ2-4, with 7 bases fitting TRBD2. Per the germline V gene, CDR1 is SEHNR and CDR2 is FQNEAQ (reference sequence). Unmatched junction bases numbered 7, after V lost 5 bases and J lost 6 bases. The CDR3 consists of 14 residues.

V is TRBV6-4 and J is TRBJ1-4; D remains unclear. This CDR3 spans 15 amino acids. Trimming stripped 9 bases from V and 0 bases from J, with 14 bases between. Germline V gene lookup returns CDR1 MRHNA and CDR2 SNTAGT. The CDR3 is CARGPNGATNEKLFF. The DNA for the CDR3 is TGTGCCAGAGGCCCTAATGGAGCAACTAATGAAAAACTGTTTTTT.